This T cell receptor (beta chain) was documented in a study of pediatric ulcerative colitis (dated by TCRdb to the late 2010s). Regarding the research as a whole: Pancolitis was present in over 5 ulcerative colitis patients and left-sided colitis in two, and histology consistent with ulcerative colitis was found in all of these patients. From about ten newly diagnosed, treatment-naive pediatric ulcerative colitis patients and four non-IBD control children, paired blood and rectal samples were collected. Using the Pediatric Ulcerative Colitis Activity Index, a couple of patients were classed as having mild disease, several as having moderate disease and three as having acute severe colitis. The study at large found these results: T cells from blood may have been included in the rectal pinch biopsies, particularly in patients with overt colitis. Only a handful of individuals were included in the healthy control group, which was small. Because repertoires were derived from total lymphocyte DNA, patterns in rare subsets such as regulatory T cells may not have been reflected. Autologous blood-rectal clonal overlap was significantly higher in ulcerative colitis patients than in controls, suggesting increased T cell trafficking to inflamed tissue. For technical reasons, substantially fewer templates were yielded by the blood samples of a couple of patients, and these blood samples were excluded from blood-rectal overlap analysis. Controls, mild-moderate and acute severe colitis patients were separated by rectal repertoire features, and reduced rectal diversity due to clonal expansions was observed in acute severe colitis. A couple of rectal CDR3 clonotypes were detected in all ulcerative colitis patients and were not detected in any of the controls.

Per the germline V gene, LGHNT is the CDR1 and FRNRAP is the CDR2. The CDR3 runs 16 residues from the cysteine to the phenylalanine. CDR3 DNA is the only sequence kept; it has 48 bases, read in frame from the first base. V gives up 1 base and J gives up 2 bases, and the segment between their germline ends measures 13 bases. Using the immunoSEQ TRB Survey service, rearranged CDR3 beta regions were amplified from genomic DNA with multiplex V and J primers. To keep sequencing depth equal across samples, survey-level depth of up to 500,000 reads per sample was applied. The libraries were purified, combined into pools and sequenced with Illumina technology. The original methods were these. Productive clonality, sample overlap, pairwise scatters, CDR3 beta length, V/D/J gene usage and productiveness were assessed with immunoSEQ online tools. Alongside Shannon and Simpson indices, calculated diversity was computed as the number of unique rearrangements divided by total templates, multiplied by 100. Principal component analysis used the R prcomp function and ggbiplot package on Z-score normalized data. Blood-rectal clonal overlap within each subject was quantified with Morisita's index. Not all clones reach the TCRdb copy of this immuneACCESS table, which keeps in-frame sequences only. Checked studies attribute under half of the gap to unresolved V genes and leave the rest unexplained. D and trimming were read from the DNA, whereas the V and J calls and clone size are those reported in that table. The table for this sample lists 30,000 or so clones; roughly 81% of them were counted only once. The top ten clonotypes cover about 1.1% of the sample.

Details on this clone: Its cognate antigen has yet to be identified. There are no base qualities to consult, and no much larger clone falls within one base.

During colonoscopy, one to two pinch biopsies were obtained from the rectum for research. Before the diagnostic colonoscopy, none of the ulcerative colitis patients had been given any immunosuppressive medication. Before DNA isolation, rectal biopsies were subjected to proteinase K digestion. The Wizard kit (Promega) was used to extract genomic DNA from the blood and intestinal samples. The sequence links TRBV12-5 to TRBJ2-3; possibly the D gene is TRBD1, per 6 matching bases. The sequenced material came from gut tissue. The TCR was taken from a boy aged 5-17 years with mild ulcerative colitis. For the CDR3, the sequence is CASGLALQGFTDTQYF. The nucleotides read TGTGCTAGTGGTTTGGCTTTACAGGGATTCACAGATACGCAGTATTTT.